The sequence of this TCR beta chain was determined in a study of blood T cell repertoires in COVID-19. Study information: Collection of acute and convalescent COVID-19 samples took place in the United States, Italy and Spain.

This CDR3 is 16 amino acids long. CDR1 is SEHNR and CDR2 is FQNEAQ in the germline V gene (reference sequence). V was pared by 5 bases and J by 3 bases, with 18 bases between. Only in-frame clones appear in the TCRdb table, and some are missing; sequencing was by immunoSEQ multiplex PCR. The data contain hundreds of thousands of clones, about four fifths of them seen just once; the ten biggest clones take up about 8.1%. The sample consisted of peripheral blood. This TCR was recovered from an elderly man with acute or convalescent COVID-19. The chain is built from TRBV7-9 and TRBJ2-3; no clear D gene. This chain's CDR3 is CASSAKRSSGTDTQYF. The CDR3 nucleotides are TGTGCCAGCAGCGCCAAGAGGAGCTCCGGGACAGATACGCAGTATTTT.